The rows below give T cell receptor beta chains drawn from one sample of a study of long-term antiretroviral therapy in people with HIV. The protocol was immunoSEQ multiplex PCR, while the TCRdb copy is restricted to in-frame clones and leaves out a portion. The repertoire holds about 36,000 clones, 75% to 90% seen once, with roughly 5.8% in the top ten. Sample: unsorted PBMCs, taken 3.4 years after starting antiretroviral therapy. Source of these receptors: a man younger than 45 with HIV. Both conserved end residues are part of each CDR3. Fields, in order: V gene, CDR3 length, D gene, J gene, clone size, CDR3 DNA, CDR3 protein. A D gene is named only where the DNA matches it firmly. Rows give clone size only sometimes, using once, few, many, or a class for an expanded clone.

v_gene: TRBV18; len: 17; d_gene: TRBD2; j_gene: TRBJ2-7; abundance: few; CDR3nt: TGTGCCAGCTCACCTACCCCTCTTGAGGGAGGGCCTCTCGAGCAGTACTTC; CDR3aa: CASSPTPLEGGPLEQYF
v_gene: TRBV9; len: 11; d_gene: NA; j_gene: TRBJ1-2; abundance: NA; CDR3nt: TGTGCCAGCAGCGCCCTCAATGGCTACACCTTC; CDR3aa: CASSALNGYTF
v_gene: TRBV9; len: 12; d_gene: NA; j_gene: TRBJ2-2; abundance: NA; CDR3nt: TGTGCCAGCAGTACGGGACCCGGGGAGCTGTTTTTT; CDR3aa: CASSTGPGELFF
v_gene: TRBV2; len: 14; d_gene: NA; j_gene: TRBJ2-5; abundance: NA; CDR3nt: TGTGCCAGCAGTGCTGAACTCGGGCGAGAGACCCAGTACTTC; CDR3aa: CASSAELGRETQYF
v_gene: TRBV19; len: 16; d_gene: TRBD1; j_gene: TRBJ2-7; abundance: NA; CDR3nt: TGTGCCAGTGGGGGGACAGGGGGTTCGAGCTCCTACGAGCAGTACTTC; CDR3aa: CASGGTGGSSSYEQYF
v_gene: TRBV6-1; len: 13; d_gene: NA; j_gene: TRBJ1-2; abundance: NA; CDR3nt: TGTGCCAGCAGAGACAGCTGGAAGGACGGCTACACCTTC; CDR3aa: CASRDSWKDGYTF
v_gene: TRBV27; len: 14; d_gene: NA; j_gene: TRBJ1-1; abundance: NA; CDR3nt: TGTGCCAGCAGTTCTGACCTCATGAACACTGAAGCTTTCTTT; CDR3aa: CASSSDLMNTEAFF
v_gene: TRBV19; len: 14; d_gene: TRBD2; j_gene: TRBJ2-7; abundance: NA; CDR3nt: TGTGCCAGTAGTGTGGGACTAGCAGACTACGAGCAGTACTTC; CDR3aa: CASSVGLADYEQYF
v_gene: TRBV28; len: 13; d_gene: NA; j_gene: TRBJ2-7; abundance: few; CDR3nt: TGTGCCAGCAGCCCAGGGATTAAGTACGAGCAGTACTTC; CDR3aa: CASSPGIKYEQYF
v_gene: TRBV7-9; len: 13; d_gene: NA; j_gene: TRBJ2-1; abundance: NA; CDR3nt: TGTGCCAGCAGCGAGGGGGGGGGTTATGAGCAGTTCTTC; CDR3aa: CASSEGGGYEQFF
v_gene: TRBV28; len: 14; d_gene: NA; j_gene: TRBJ1-4; abundance: NA; CDR3nt: TGTGCCAGCAATTACAGGTCCGGGGTTGAAAAACTGTTTTTT; CDR3aa: CASNYRSGVEKLFF
v_gene: TRBV7-9; len: 15; d_gene: NA; j_gene: TRBJ2-5; abundance: NA; CDR3nt: TGTGCCAGCAGCGGAGGTGGACTCGCTCGAGAGACCCAGTACTTC; CDR3aa: CASSGGGLARETQYF
v_gene: TRBV28; len: 15; d_gene: TRBD1; j_gene: TRBJ2-7; abundance: NA; CDR3nt: TGTGCCAGCAGTTTGCATGGACAGGGGGCGCGCGAGCAGTACTTC; CDR3aa: CASSLHGQGAREQYF